The TCR beta chain described here comes from a study of human T cells and chemical hapten exposure. Study at large: Per-sample TCR yield variability stemmed mainly from small pooled library volume differences.

Sample time point: patch test 2, 6 weeks after DPC sensitization. Treatment specified: therapeutic diphenylcyclopropenone sensitization with weekly scalp DPC. Every donor had alopecia and was 18 to 70 years old; all were suitable for DPC. CDR1 and CDR2 from the germline V gene are MRHNA and SNTAGT. The CDR3 runs to 15 residues. Unmatched junction bases numbered 2, after V lost 3 bases and J lost 2 bases. This clonotype was seen ten or more times. Its antigen is currently unknown. Study-level results: Significantly more large CDR3 similarity clusters were formed by expanded TCRs than by controls. TCRs at a frequency above 1 in 1000 stayed unchanged with DPC sensitization.

TCRdb re-called the RACE reads through MiXCR, storing one row per CDR3 protein. The table lists 65,000 to 90,000 distinct CDR3 sequences, approximately 7% of them singletons. The receptor was isolated from a woman aged 25 to 39 with alopecia areata. Some clones in this sample may be carry-over from other donors' samples. The chain has TRBV6-4 and TRBJ2-3; 10 nucleotides line up with TRBD2. The material was whole blood, obtained in connection with sensitization to the hapten diphenylcyclopropenone (DPC). Here the CDR3 reads CASSESGGATDTQYF. The CDR3 nucleotides read TGTGCCAGCAGTGAAAGCGGGGGGGCCACAGATACGCAGTATTTT.